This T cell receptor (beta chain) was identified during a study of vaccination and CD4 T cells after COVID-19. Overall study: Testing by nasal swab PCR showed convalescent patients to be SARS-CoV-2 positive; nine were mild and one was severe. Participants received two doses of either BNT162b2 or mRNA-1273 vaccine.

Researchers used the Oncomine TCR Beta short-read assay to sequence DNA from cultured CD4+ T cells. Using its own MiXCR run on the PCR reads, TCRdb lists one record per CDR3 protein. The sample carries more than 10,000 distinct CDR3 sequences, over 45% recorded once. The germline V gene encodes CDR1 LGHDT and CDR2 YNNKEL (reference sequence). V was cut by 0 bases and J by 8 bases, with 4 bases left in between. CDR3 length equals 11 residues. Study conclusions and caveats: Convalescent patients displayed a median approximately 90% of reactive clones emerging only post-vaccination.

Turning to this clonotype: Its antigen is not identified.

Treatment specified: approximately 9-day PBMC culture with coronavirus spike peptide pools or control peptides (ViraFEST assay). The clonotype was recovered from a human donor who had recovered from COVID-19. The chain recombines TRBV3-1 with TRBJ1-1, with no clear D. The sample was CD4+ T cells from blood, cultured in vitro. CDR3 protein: CASSQETEAFF. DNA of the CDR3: TGTGCCAGCAGCCAAGAGACAGAAGCTTTCTTT. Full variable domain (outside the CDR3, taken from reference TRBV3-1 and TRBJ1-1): DTAVSQTPKYLVTQMGNDKSIKCEQNLGHDTMYWYKQDSKKFLKIMFSYNNKELIINETVPNRFSPKSPDKAHLNLHINSLELGDSAVYFCASSQETEAFFGQGTRLTVV.